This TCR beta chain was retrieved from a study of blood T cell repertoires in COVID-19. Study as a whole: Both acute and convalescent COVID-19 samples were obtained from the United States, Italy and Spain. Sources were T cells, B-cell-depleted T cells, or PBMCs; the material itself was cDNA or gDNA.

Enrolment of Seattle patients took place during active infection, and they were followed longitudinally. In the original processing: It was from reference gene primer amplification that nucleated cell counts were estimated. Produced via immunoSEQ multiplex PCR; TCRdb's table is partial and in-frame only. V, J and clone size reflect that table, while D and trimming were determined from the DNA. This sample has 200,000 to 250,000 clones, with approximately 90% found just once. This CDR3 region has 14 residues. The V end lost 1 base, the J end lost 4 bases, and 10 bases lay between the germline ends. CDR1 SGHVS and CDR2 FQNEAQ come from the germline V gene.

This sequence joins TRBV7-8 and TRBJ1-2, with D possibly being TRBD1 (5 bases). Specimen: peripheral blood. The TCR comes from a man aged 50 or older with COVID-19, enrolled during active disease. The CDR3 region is CASSLVGQVYGYTF. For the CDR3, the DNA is TGTGCCAGCAGCTTAGTGGGGCAGGTCTATGGCTACACCTTC.